The clone carrying this T cell receptor (beta chain) was observed a handful of times. As yet, its antigen is unknown. V was shortened by 7 bases and J by 5 bases, with 11 bases between the two germline ends. The germline CDR1 and CDR2 sequences are MNHEY and SMNVEV (reference sequence). This CDR3 spans 13 amino acids. This record comes from a study of cytomegalovirus exposure and HLA in healthy donors. Regarding the study as a whole: In an earlier analysis, in some 600 donors, most V segments appeared productive either ~87% or ~30% of the time. Associated with HLA alleles at 0.05 false discovery rate in a later analysis were over 15,000 TCR beta sequences.

PCR involved 60 Vbeta and 13 Jbeta primers. The assay was immunoSEQ multiplex PCR, and TCRdb's table has in-frame clones only and misses some. The repertoire holds tens of thousands of clones, 55% to 70% seen once, with 20% to 25% in the top ten. The source is a woman in her forties or fifties in good health and CMV-seropositive. Sequenced material: PBMCs. The genes are TRBV27 and TRBJ2-2; a weak D match, TRBD2 (6 bases). This CDR3 reads CASIGGETGELFF. CDR3 DNA: TGTGCCAGCATTGGCGGGGAAACCGGGGAGCTGTTTTTT.